One sample yielded the 27 T cell receptor beta chains listed below, sequenced in a study of response to subunit inactivated influenza vaccine. TCRdb ran MiXCR on the RT-PCR reads and lists one entry per CDR3 protein. The repertoire has hundreds of thousands of distinct CDR3 sequences, more than 15% of them found once; the top ten carry 2.5% to 3.5%. Sequenced material: CD4+ T cells sorted from PBMCs, taken around 25 months after vaccination. These receptors originate from a man aged 45 to 70 who received an inactivated influenza vaccine.

This chain joins TRBV5-4 and TRBJ2-7; tentatively, D is TRBD1 (5 bases). The CDR3 is 13 residues long. Trimming pared 5 bases from V and 1 base from J, leaving 10 bases between. The germline gives CDR1 SGHNT, CDR2 YYREEE (reference sequence). DNA for the CDR3: TGTGCCAGCAGACAGGATCCTTCCTACGAGCAGTACTTC. This gives the protein CASRQDPSYEQYF. Full variable domain (missing parts from reference TRBV5-4 and TRBJ2-7): ETGVTQSPTHLIKTRGQQVTLRCSSQSGHNTVSWYQQALGQGPQFIFQYYREEENGRGNFPPRFSGLQFPNYSSELNVNALELDDSALYLCASRQDPSYEQYFGPGTRLTVT.

This clonotype showed up just a few times. The chain has TRBV11-2 and TRBJ2-3; weak D call: TRBD1 (6 bases). CDR3 length: 15 residues. Trimming left V 5 bases short and J 3 bases short, with 15 bases between. Germline loops: CDR1 SGHAT, CDR2 FQNNGV. CDR3 coding DNA: TGTGCCAGCAGCCCGGACAGCCCCTTAACAGATACGCAGTATTTT. Translation: CASSPDSPLTDTQYF.

This clonotype was found a few times. The genes are TRBV9 and TRBJ2-2, with TRBD1 matching 8 bases. V lost 3 bases to trimming and J lost 0 bases; unmatched junction nucleotides: 4. This CDR3 region has 16 residues. From germline, CDR1 is SGDLS and CDR2 YYNGEE. CDR3 DNA sequence: TGTGCCAGCAGCGAGGGACAGGTTGCGAACACCGGGGAGCTGTTTTTT. Encoded protein: CASSEGQVANTGELFF.

This clonotype was counted at least ten times. This chain uses TRBV5-6 with TRBJ1-1, with D perhaps TRBD1 (5 bases). The length of the CDR3 is 15 residues. Germline CDR1 is SGHDT and CDR2 is YYEEEE. The V gene lost 3 bases and the J gene lost 5 bases, with 17 bases spanning the gap. CDR3 nucleotides: TGTGCCAGCAGCTGGGAAGGGACGGGAGGGACTGAAGCTTTCTTT. This codes for CASSWEGTGGTEAFF. Drawing the rest from reference TRBV5-6 and TRBJ1-1, the complete variable domain is DAGVTQSPTHLIKTRGQQVTLRCSPKSGHDTVSWYQQALGQGPQFIFQYYEEEERQRGNFPDRFSGHQFPNYSSELNVNALLLGDSALYLCASSWEGTGGTEAFFGQGTRLTVV.

The chain combines TRBV6-1 with TRBJ1-2, with a possible D match to TRBD1 (6 bases). V lost 1 base, J lost 7 bases, and 16 bases lay in between. The CDR3 has 15 residues. CDR1 and CDR2 from the germline V gene are MNHNS and SASEGT. CDR3 loop: CASSEGQGRPIGYTF. CDR3 bases: TGTGCCAGCAGTGAAGGGCAGGGGCGACCAATTGGCTACACCTTC.

This clonotype was picked up a small number of times. The gene calls are TRBV4-3 and TRBJ2-4; 10 bases agree with TRBD1. With V trimmed by 0 bases and J by 6 bases, 8 bases remained unmatched. Germline-derived CDR1 and CDR2 are LGHNA and YSLEER. The CDR3 has 17 residues. CDR3 protein: CASSQDLGQGRANIQYF. In DNA, the CDR3 is TGCGCCAGCAGCCAAGATTTGGGACAGGGGAGGGCAAACATTCAGTACTTC.

This clonotype was recorded a few times. The V call is TRBV25-1, the J call TRBJ1-5; D perhaps matches TRBD1 (6 bases). V was clipped by 3 bases and J by 3 bases, with 12 bases between them. The CDR3 loop spans 15 amino acids. The V gene's germline CDR1 is MGHDK and CDR2 SYGVNS. The CDR3 DNA follows: TGTGCCAGCAGTGATTCCGGACAGTACAATCAGCCCCAGCATTTT. Amino acids: CASSDSGQYNQPQHF.

This clonotype was seen many times. The chain employs TRBV18 and TRBJ1-5; no firm D call. Trimming took off 3 bases at V and 6 bases at J, with 12 bases between the two ends. The CDR3 extends over 14 amino acids. Germline lookup yields CDR1 KGHSH and CDR2 LQKENI. Here the CDR3 reads CASSPSGGLQPQHF. In DNA, the CDR3 is TGTGCCAGCTCACCGTCCGGTGGGCTTCAGCCCCAGCATTTT.

This clonotype appeared a few times. This sequence joins TRBV6-2 or TRBV6-3 and TRBJ2-7, with TRBD1 identical over 8 bases. Germline V CDR1 and CDR2: MNHEY, SVGEGT. With V trimmed by 5 bases and J by 6 bases, 6 bases remained unmatched. The CDR3 has 13 amino acids. In DNA form, the CDR3 reads TGTGCCAGCAGTCCGCGACAGGGGAGCGAGCAGTACTTC. This encodes CASSPRQGSEQYF.

This clonotype was found a few times. The chain links TRBV7-9 to TRBJ2-4, with D tentatively TRBD2 (6 bases). The CDR3 totals 13 residues. Germline CDR1 reads SEHNR; CDR2 reads FQNEAQ (reference sequence). V was cut by 1 base and J by 6 bases, with 7 bases left in between. The CDR3 loop reads CASSLVGGNIQYF. The DNA for the CDR3 is TGTGCCAGCAGCTTAGTGGGAGGAAACATTCAGTACTTC.

This clonotype was observed a few times. V is TRBV6-2 or TRBV6-3 and J is TRBJ2-4; 7 nucleotides match TRBD2. The CDR3 length is 15 residues. Germline V CDR1 and CDR2: MNHEY, SVGEGT. V was clipped by 11 bases and J by 4 bases; unmatched bases: 14. The CDR3 here is CARGRSGDLKNIQYF. DNA for the CDR3: TGTGCCCGCGGTCGGAGCGGGGATCTAAAAAACATTCAGTACTTC.

The sample holds a few counts of this clonotype. The V call is TRBV5-6, the J call TRBJ1-5; 8 nucleotides agree with TRBD1. J was trimmed by 6 bases and V by 4 bases; bases with no gene match: 6. Per the germline V gene, CDR1 is SGHDT and CDR2 is YYEEEE. The CDR3 extends over 14 amino acids. This chain's CDR3 is CASSRGQGGQPQHF. The CDR3 bases are TGTGCCAGCAGCAGAGGACAGGGAGGTCAGCCCCAGCATTTT.

The V call is TRBV10-2, the J call TRBJ1-2, with TRBD1 identical over 8 bases. The CDR3 length is 14 residues. V lost 7 bases and J lost 1; bases outside the gene matches: 5. CDR1 is WSHSY and CDR2 is SAAADI in the germline V gene. This CDR3 reads CASTGQGVNYGYTF. CDR3 nucleotide sequence: TGCGCCAGCACCGGACAGGGCGTTAACTATGGCTACACCTTC.

In this sample, this clonotype turned up a few times. The chain is built from TRBV20-1 and TRBJ2-2; TRBD2 might be the D (6 bases). V was cut by 6 bases and J by 0 bases, with 14 bases left in between. This CDR3 is 15 amino acids long. In germline, CDR1 is DFQATT, CDR2 SNEGSKA (reference sequence). Here the CDR3 reads CSARRDFANTGELFF. Here the CDR3 DNA reads TGCAGTGCCCGGCGGGACTTCGCGAACACCGGGGAGCTGTTTTTT.

This clonotype was picked up many times. This sequence joins TRBV20-1 and TRBJ2-1, with D unresolved. Trimming took off 5 bases at V and 8 bases at J, with 25 bases between the two ends. The CDR3 length is 16 residues. Germline V lookup: CDR1 DFQATT, CDR2 SNEGSKA (reference sequence). In DNA, the CDR3 is TGCAGTGCTTCGAAACCTGTCTCGGGTCTTGGGGATGAGCAGTTCTTC. Amino acid sequence: CSASKPVSGLGDEQFF.

This clonotype has just a few counts. This chain links TRBV20-1 with TRBJ2-3; TRBD2 matches 7 bases. V dropped 3 bases and J dropped 2; count of bases not matched to a gene: 11. The CDR3 is 16 amino acids. Germline V gene sequence: CDR1 DFQATT, CDR2 SNEGSKA (reference sequence). DNA of the CDR3: TGCAGTGCTAGGGGCTGGCTAGCGGAGCTCACAGATACGCAGTATTTT. As protein: CSARGWLAELTDTQYF.

This clonotype was counted at least ten times. The J gene is TRBJ1-2, the V gene TRBV7-8, with D tentatively TRBD1 (6 bases). In germline, CDR1 is SGHVS, CDR2 FQNEAQ. Trimming removed 2 bases from V and 6 bases from J, with 13 bases in between. The CDR3 runs to 14 residues. Here the CDR3 reads CASSLPGAQDGYTF. CDR3 DNA: TGTGCCAGCAGCTTACCGGGGGCGCAAGATGGCTACACCTTC.

The V gene is TRBV10-3, the J gene TRBJ2-1; TRBD1 matches at 7 bases. The V segment lost 10 bases and the J segment 11 bases; nucleotides outside the gene matches: 11. The CDR3 contains 12 residues. Germline assignment: CDR1 ENHRY and CDR2 SYGVKD. CDR3 nucleotides: TGTGCCACCGGGACAGTTGACATCAAGCAGTTCTTC. This gives the protein CATGTVDIKQFF.

The chain combines TRBV20-1 with TRBJ2-3; D perhaps matches TRBD2 (6 bases). The germline V and J ends were trimmed by 3 bases and 1 base, with 8 bases remaining between them. This CDR3 region has 13 residues. Germline V gene sequence: CDR1 DFQATT, CDR2 SNEGSKA (reference sequence). The CDR3 DNA follows: TGCAGTGCTAGTTCTAGCGGCACAGATACGCAGTATTTT. It is translated as CSASSSGTDTQYF.

The J gene is TRBJ1-2, the V gene TRBV20-1, with D tentatively TRBD1 (5 bases). The CDR3 length is 11 residues. Germline CDR1 DFQATT, CDR2 SNEGSKA (reference sequence). Between the trimmed V and J ends, which lost 5 bases and 10 bases, there was a span of 14 bases. The CDR3 protein is CSAHGHSFYTF. CDR3 in DNA: TGCAGTGCTCACGGACATTCTTTCTACACCTTC.

In its sample, this clonotype was seen many times. The rearrangement uses TRBV5-1 and TRBJ2-3, with D hard to call. V gave up 4 bases and J gave up 9 bases, with 12 bases separating them. Germline V lookup: CDR1 SGHRS, CDR2 YFSETQ. CDR3 length: 12 amino acids. CDR3 in amino acids: CASSPAADTQYF. CDR3 nucleotides: TGCGCCAGCAGCCCCGCGGCGGACACGCAGTATTTT.

The gene calls are TRBV12-3 or TRBV12-4 and TRBJ1-4; no firm D call. Trimming took off 1 base at V and 7 bases at J, with 13 bases between the two ends. This CDR3 region has 15 residues. The CDR3 is CASSLGFSRLEKLFF. The CDR3 nucleotides are TGTGCCAGCAGTTTAGGTTTCTCTCGTCTTGAAAAACTGTTTTTT.

This clonotype was seen only a few times. The V call is TRBV6-6, the J call TRBJ1-4; D is undetermined. The CDR3 contains 12 residues. CDR1 and CDR2 from the germline V gene are MNHNY and SVGAGI (reference sequence). V was pared by 6 bases and J by 4 bases, with 6 bases between. CDR3: CASRSVNEKLFF. CDR3 sequence (DNA): TGTGCCAGCAGATCAGTTAATGAAAAACTGTTTTTT.

This clonotype was detected a few times. V is TRBV20-1 and J is TRBJ2-1; 9 bases are a match to TRBD1. Germline V lookup: CDR1 DFQATT, CDR2 SNEGSKA (reference sequence). This CDR3 contains 16 residues. V was pared by 4 bases and J by 2 bases, with 9 bases of the junction left unmatched. CDR3 region: CSATTPTGGAYNEQFF. CDR3 nucleotides: TGCAGTGCTACCACCCCTACAGGGGGCGCCTACAATGAGCAGTTCTTC.

This clonotype was found a few times. The chain combines TRBV5-1 with TRBJ1-1, with TRBD1 matching 10 bases. Germline V lookup: CDR1 SGHRS, CDR2 YFSETQ. The CDR3 sequence is 18 residues long. J was trimmed by 4 bases and V by 0 bases; bases with no gene match: 12. The CDR3 coding sequence is TGCGCCAGCAGCTTGGTCGGACAGGGGGTCCAGGGGGGCACTGAAGCTTTCTTT. It is translated as CASSLVGQGVQGGTEAFF. Using reference TRBV5-1 and TRBJ1-1 for the parts outside the CDR3, the full variable domain is KAGVTQTPRYLIKTRGQQVTLSCSPISGHRSVSWYQQTPGQGLQFLFEYFSETQRNKGNFPGRFSGRQFSNSRSEMNVSTLELGDSALYLCASSLVGQGVQGGTEAFFGQGTRLTVV.

Details on this clonotype: A read error is likely, as this CDR3 ends without the conserved phenylalanine or tryptophan. It is unclear where the CDR3 begins or ends on the DNA, so no DNA is shown, and the CDR3 is as TCRdb lists it. The rearrangement uses TRBV15 and TRBJ1-2; TRBD1 was called by the table and not checked on the DNA. Germline V gene sequence: CDR1 LNHNV, CDR2 YYDKDF (reference sequence). Including both end residues, the CDR3 is 14 amino acids long. The CDR3 region is CATSRDPGQGPLLL.

The genes are TRBV27 and TRBJ1-2; no reliable D call. Germline CDR1 is MNHEY and CDR2 is SMNVEV (reference sequence). Trimming cost V 0 bases and J 4 bases, with 18 bases left between them. The CDR3 sequence is 17 residues long. CDR3 loop: CASSLSWSSRRFYGYTF. The CDR3 DNA sequence: TGTGCCAGCAGTTTATCTTGGAGCTCCCGAAGGTTCTATGGCTACACCTTC.